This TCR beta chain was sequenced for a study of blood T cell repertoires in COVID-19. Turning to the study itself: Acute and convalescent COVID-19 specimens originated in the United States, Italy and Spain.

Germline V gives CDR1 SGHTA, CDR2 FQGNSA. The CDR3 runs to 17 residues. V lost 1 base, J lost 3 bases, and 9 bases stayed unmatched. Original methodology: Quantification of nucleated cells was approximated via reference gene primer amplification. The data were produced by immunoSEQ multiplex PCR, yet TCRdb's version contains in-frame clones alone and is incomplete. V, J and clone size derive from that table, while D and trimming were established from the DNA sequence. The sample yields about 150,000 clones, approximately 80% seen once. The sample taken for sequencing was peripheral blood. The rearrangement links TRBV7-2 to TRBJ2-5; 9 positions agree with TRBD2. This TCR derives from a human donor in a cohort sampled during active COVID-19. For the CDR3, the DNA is TGTGCCAGCAGCTTAGTGTCGGCTAGCGGGGTTAAAGAGACCCAGTACTTC. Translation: CASSLVSASGVKETQYF.